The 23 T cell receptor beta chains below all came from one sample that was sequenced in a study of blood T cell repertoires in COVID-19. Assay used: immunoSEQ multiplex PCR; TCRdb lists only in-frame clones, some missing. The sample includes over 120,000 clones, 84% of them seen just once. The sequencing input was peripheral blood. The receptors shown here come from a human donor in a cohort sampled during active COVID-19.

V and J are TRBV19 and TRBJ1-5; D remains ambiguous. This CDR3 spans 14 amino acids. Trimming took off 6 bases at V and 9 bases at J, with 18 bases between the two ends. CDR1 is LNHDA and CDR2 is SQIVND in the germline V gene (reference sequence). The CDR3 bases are TGTGCCAGTAGCCCGCCGGGGTATCGACCGCCCCAGCATTTT. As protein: CASSPPGYRPPQHF.

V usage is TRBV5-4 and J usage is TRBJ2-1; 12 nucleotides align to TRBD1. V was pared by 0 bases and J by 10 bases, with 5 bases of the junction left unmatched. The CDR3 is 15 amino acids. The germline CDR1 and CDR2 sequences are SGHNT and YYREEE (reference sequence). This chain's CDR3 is CASSLEGTGGGEQFF. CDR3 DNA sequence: TGTGCCAGCAGCTTGGAGGGGACAGGGGGCGGAGAGCAGTTCTTC.

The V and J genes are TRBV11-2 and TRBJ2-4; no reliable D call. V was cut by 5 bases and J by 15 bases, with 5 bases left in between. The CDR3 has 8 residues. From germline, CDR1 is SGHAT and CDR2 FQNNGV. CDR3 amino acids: CASSPGYF. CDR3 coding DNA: TGTGCCAGCAGCCCAGGGTACTTC.

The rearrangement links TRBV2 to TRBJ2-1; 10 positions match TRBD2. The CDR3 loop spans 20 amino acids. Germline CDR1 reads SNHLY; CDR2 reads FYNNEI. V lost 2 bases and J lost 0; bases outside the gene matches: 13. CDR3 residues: CASSELGLAGVISSYNEQFF. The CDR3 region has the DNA TGTGCCAGCAGTGAATTAGGGCTAGCGGGAGTCATCAGCTCCTACAATGAGCAGTTCTTC.

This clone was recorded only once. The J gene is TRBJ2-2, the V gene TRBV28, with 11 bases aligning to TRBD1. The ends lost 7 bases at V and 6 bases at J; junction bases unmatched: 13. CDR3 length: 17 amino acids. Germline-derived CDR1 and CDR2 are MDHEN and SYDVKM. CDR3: CASTPGGTGGKAGELFF. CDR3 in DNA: TGTGCCAGCACCCCAGGAGGGACAGGGGGTAAGGCCGGGGAGCTGTTTTTT.

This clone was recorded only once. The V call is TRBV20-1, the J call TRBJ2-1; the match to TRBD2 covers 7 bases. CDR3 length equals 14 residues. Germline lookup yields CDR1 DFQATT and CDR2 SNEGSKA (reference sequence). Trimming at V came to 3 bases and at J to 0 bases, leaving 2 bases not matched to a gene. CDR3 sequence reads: CSASRGSSYNEQFF. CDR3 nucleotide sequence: TGCAGTGCTAGTCGCGGGAGCTCCTACAATGAGCAGTTCTTC.

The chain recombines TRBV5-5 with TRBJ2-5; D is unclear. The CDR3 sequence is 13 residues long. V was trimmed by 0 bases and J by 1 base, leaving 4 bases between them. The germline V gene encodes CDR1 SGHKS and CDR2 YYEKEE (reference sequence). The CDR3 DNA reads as TGTGCCAGCAGCTTGGATCGCCAAGAGACCCAGTACTTC. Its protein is CASSLDRQETQYF.

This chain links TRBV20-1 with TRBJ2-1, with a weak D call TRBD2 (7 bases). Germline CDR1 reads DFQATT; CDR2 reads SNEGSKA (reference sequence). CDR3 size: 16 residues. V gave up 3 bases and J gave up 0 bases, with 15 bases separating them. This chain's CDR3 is CSASLSGTSSYNEQFF. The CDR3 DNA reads TGCAGTGCTAGTCTGAGCGGGACAAGCTCCTACAATGAGCAGTTCTTC.

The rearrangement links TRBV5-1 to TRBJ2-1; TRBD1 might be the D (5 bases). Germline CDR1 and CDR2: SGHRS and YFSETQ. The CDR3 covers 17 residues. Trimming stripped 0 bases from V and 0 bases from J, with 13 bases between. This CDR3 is CASSLGRTLSSYNEQFF. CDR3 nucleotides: TGCGCCAGCAGCTTGGGACGGACACTGAGCTCCTACAATGAGCAGTTCTTC.

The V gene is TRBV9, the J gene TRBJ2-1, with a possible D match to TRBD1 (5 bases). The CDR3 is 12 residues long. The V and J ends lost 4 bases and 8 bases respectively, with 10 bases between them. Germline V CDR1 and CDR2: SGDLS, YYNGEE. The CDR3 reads CASSNPGYEQFF. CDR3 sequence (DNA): TGTGCCAGCAGCAACCCAGGGTATGAGCAGTTCTTC.

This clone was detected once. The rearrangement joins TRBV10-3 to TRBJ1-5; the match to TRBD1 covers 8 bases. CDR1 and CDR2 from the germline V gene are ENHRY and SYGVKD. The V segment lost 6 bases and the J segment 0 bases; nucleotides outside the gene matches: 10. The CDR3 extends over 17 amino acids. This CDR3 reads CAISAGQEGISNQPQHF. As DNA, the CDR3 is TGTGCCATCAGCGCGGGACAGGAGGGTATTAGCAATCAGCCCCAGCATTTT.

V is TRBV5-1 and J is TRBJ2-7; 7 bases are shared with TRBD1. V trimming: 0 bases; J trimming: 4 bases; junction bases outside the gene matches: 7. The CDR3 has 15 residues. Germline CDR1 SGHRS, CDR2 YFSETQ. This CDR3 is CASSLDGTDLYEQYF. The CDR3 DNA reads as TGCGCCAGCAGCTTGGATGGGACAGATTTGTACGAGCAGTACTTC.

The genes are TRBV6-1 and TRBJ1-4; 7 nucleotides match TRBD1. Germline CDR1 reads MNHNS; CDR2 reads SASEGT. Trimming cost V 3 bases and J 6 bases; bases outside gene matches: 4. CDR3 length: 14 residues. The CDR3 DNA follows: TGTGCCAGCAGTGAGGACAGGATCGATGAAAAACTGTTTTTT. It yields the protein CASSEDRIDEKLFF.

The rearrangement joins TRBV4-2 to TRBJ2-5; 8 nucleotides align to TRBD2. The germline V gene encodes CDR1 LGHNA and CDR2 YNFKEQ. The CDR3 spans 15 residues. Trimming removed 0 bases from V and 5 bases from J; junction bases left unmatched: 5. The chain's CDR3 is CASSQEGAGEETQYF. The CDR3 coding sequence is TGTGCCAGCAGCCAAGAAGGAGCGGGAGAGGAGACCCAGTACTTC.

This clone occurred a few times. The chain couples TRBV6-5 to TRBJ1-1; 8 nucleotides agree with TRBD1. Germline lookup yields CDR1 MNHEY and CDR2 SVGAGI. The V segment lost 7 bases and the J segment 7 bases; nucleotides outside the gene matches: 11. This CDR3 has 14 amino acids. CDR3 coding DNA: TGTGCCAGCAAAGACAGGGGTACCTCCCTTGAAGCTTTCTTT. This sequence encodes CASKDRGTSLEAFF.

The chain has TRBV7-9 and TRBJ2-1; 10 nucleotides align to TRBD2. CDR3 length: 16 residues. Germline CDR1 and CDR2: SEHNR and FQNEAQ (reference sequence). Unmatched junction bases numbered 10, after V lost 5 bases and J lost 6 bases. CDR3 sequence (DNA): TGTGCCAGCAGCCCCAAAGCGGGAGGGCCGGTCAATGAGCAGTTCTTC. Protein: CASSPKAGGPVNEQFF.

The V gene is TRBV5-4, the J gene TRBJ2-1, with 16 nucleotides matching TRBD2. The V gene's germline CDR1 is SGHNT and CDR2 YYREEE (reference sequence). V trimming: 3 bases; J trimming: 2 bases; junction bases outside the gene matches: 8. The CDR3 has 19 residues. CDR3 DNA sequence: TGTGCCAGCAGCTCACCGGGACTAGCGGGAGGGCCGCCCTACAATGAGCAGTTCTTC. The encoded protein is CASSSPGLAGGPPYNEQFF.

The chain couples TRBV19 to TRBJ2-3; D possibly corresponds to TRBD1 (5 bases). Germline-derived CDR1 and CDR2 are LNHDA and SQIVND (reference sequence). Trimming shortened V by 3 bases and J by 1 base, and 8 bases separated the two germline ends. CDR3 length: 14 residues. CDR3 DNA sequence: TGTGCCAGTAGTATCCAGGGCGGCACAGATACGCAGTATTTT. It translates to CASSIQGGTDTQYF.

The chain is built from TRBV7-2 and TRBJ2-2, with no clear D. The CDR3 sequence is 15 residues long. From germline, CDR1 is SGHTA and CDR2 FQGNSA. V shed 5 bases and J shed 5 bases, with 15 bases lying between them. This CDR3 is CASSDLYSQTGELFF. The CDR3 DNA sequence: TGTGCCAGCAGCGACCTATACAGCCAAACCGGGGAGCTGTTTTTT.

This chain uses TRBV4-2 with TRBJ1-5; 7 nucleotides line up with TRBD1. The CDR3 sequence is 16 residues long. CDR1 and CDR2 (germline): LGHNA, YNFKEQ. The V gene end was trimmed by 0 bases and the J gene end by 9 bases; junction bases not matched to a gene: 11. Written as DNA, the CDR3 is TGTGCCAGCAGCCAAGATCCGGACAGGTCTATAGGGCCCCAGCATTTT. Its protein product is CASSQDPDRSIGPQHF.

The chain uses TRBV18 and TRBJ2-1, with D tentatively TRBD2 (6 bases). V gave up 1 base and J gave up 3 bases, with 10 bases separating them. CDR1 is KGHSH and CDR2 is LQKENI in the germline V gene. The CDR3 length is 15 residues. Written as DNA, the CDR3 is TGTGCCAGCTCACCACGGGCTAGCGACTACAATGAGCAGTTCTTC. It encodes CASSPRASDYNEQFF.

The CDR3 reads CASSPAGPNTEAFF. CDR3 bases: TGTGCCAGCAGTCCGGCGGGGCCGAACACTGAAGCTTTCTTT. The chain links TRBV28 to TRBJ1-1, with a possible D match to TRBD1 (5 bases). Germline V gene sequence: CDR1 MDHEN, CDR2 SYDVKM. The length of the CDR3 is 14 residues. V lost 5 bases and J lost 1, with 11 bases in between.

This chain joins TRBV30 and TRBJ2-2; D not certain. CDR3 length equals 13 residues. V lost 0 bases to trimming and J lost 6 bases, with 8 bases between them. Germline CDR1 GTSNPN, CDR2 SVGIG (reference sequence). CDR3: CAWSVVRAGELFF. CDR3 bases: TGTGCCTGGAGTGTGGTTCGGGCCGGGGAGCTGTTTTTT. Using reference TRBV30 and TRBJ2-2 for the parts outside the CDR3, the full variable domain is SQTIHQWPATLVQPVGSPLSLECTVEGTSNPNLYWYRQAAGRGLQLLFYSVGIGQISSEVPQNLSASRPQDRQFILSSKKLLLSDSGFYLCAWSVVRAGELFFGEGSRLTVL.